The T cell receptor (beta chain) described here comes from a study of cytomegalovirus exposure and HLA in healthy donors. Study-level results: Presence/absence analyses treated sequencing depth as roughly uniform across donors. More than 150 TCR beta chains were listed as cytomegalovirus-associated. Most TCRs appeared rarely, but some public TCRs recurred in many donors. In vitro, three CMV-associated chains proved specific for CMV antigens.

PCR was performed using 60 Vbeta and 13 Jbeta primers. The repertoire was sequenced with immunoSEQ multiplex PCR; TCRdb's copy has only in-frame clones and lacks some. The profile shows around 190,000 clones, 75% to 90% of them singletons. This clone was detected only a few times. Its target is not known. The length of the CDR3 is 20 residues. V shed 0 bases, J shed 5 bases, and the junction held 17 bases outside the gene matches. The germline V gene has CDR1 MGHRA and CDR2 YSYEKL. The chain is built from TRBV4-1 and TRBJ2-2; 8 nucleotides agree with TRBD1. The sequencing sample was made of PBMCs. The origin of this receptor is a young woman in good health and CMV-seronegative. This CDR3 reads CASSQDLMYVGTGRTGELFF. For the CDR3, the DNA is TGCGCCAGCAGCCAAGATCTCATGTACGTAGGGACAGGAAGGACCGGGGAGCTGTTTTTT.